The 29 T cell receptor beta chains given below trace back to one sample, sequenced in a study of T cells in Graves' hyperthyroidism and ophthalmopathy. The investigators amplified TCR beta CDR3 regions from RNA transcripts. The HTBI primer set served for first-round RT-PCR of the TCR CDR3. TCRdb itself ran the multiplex PCR reads through MiXCR, one entry per CDR3 protein. The data show about 570,000 distinct CDR3 sequences, under 60% seen once. The sequenced sample consisted of peripheral blood or thyroid tissue (not recorded which). These receptors were obtained from an adult woman with Graves' disease, either hyperthyroidism or ophthalmopathy (not recorded which).

The J gene is TRBJ1-1, the V gene TRBV10-2, with 8 bases matching TRBD1. Per germline, CDR1 WSHSY and CDR2 SAAADI. This CDR3 spans 14 amino acids. The V and J ends lost 8 bases and 10 bases, in that order; junction bases with no gene match: 15. This CDR3 is CASSLPGQGGAAFF. CDR3 nucleotide sequence: TGCGCCAGCTCCCTCCCTGGACAGGGTGGGGCAGCTTTCTTT.

This clonotype was detected ten times or more. The CDR3 DNA follows: TGTGCCAGCAGCTACTCTAGCGGGGGACCATACGAGCAGTACTTC. It yields the protein CASSYSSGGPYEQYF. V is TRBV11-2 and J is TRBJ2-7; 10 positions match TRBD2. CDR3 length: 15 amino acids. After removal of 4 bases from V and 4 bases from J, the junction contained 7 bases not matched to a gene. Germline V CDR1 and CDR2: SGHAT, FQNNGV. Full variable domain (rest looked up from reference TRBV11-2 and TRBJ2-7): EAGVAQSPRYKIIEKRQSVAFWCNPISGHATLYWYQQILGQGPKLLIQFQNNGVVDDSQLPKDRFSAERLKGVDSTLKIQPAKLEDSAVYLCASSYSSGGPYEQYFGPGTRLTVT.

The V call is TRBV7-9, the J call TRBJ2-7, with 7 bases aligning to TRBD1. V gave up 3 bases and J gave up 2 bases; unmatched junction bases: 4. The CDR3 length is 14 residues. The germline gives CDR1 SEHNR, CDR2 FQNEAQ (reference sequence). The CDR3 spells CASSFPRGPYEQYF. In DNA form, the CDR3 reads TGTGCCAGCAGCTTCCCTAGGGGGCCCTACGAGCAGTACTTC. Combining the CDR3 with reference TRBV7-9 and TRBJ2-7 gives the whole variable domain DTGVSQNPRHKITKRGQNVTFRCDPISEHNRLYWYRQTLGQGPEFLTYFQNEAQLEKSRLLSDRFSAERPKGSFSTLEIQRTEQGDSAMYLCASSFPRGPYEQYFGPGTRLTVT.

This clonotype appeared many times. The rearrangement links TRBV2 to TRBJ2-7; 8 bases map to TRBD2. CDR1 is SNHLY and CDR2 is FYNNEI in the germline V gene. V dropped 5 bases and J dropped 5; count of bases not matched to a gene: 14. The CDR3 is 16 amino acids. The CDR3 reads CASSPPLSGTSDEQYF. The DNA of the CDR3 is TGTGCCAGCAGTCCCCCTCTTAGCGGGACGTCTGACGAGCAGTACTTC.

This clonotype was seen repeatedly, ten times or more. This chain joins TRBV7-9 and TRBJ2-2; 7 positions match TRBD1. Germline V gives CDR1 SEHNR, CDR2 FQNEAQ (reference sequence). The trim removed 3 bases at V and 4 bases at J, leaving 11 bases unmatched. CDR3 length: 17 residues. CDR3 protein: CASSFAGTAIFTGELFF. The CDR3 coding sequence is TGTGCCAGCAGCTTCGCCGGGACAGCGATATTCACCGGGGAGCTGTTTTTT.

Here the CDR3 reads CSVMRTGGAYEQYF. The CDR3 DNA reads as TGCAGCGTAATGAGGACAGGGGGAGCCTACGAGCAGTACTTC. The rearrangement uses TRBV29-1 and TRBJ2-7, with 10 bases lining up with TRBD1. Trimming at V came to 6 bases and at J to 2 bases, leaving 7 bases not matched to a gene. Germline-derived CDR1 and CDR2 are SQVTM and ANQGSEA. This CDR3 is built from 14 residues.

V and J are TRBV20-1 and TRBJ2-5; 8 positions match TRBD1. V was pared by 5 bases and J by 1 base, with 9 bases of the junction left unmatched. The germline gives CDR1 DFQATT, CDR2 SNEGSKA (reference sequence). The CDR3 runs 15 residues. The CDR3 is CSAPRGPPLQETQYF. CDR3 DNA: TGCAGTGCTCCCAGGGGGCCACCGCTCCAAGAGACCCAGTACTTC.

This clonotype was seen ten or more times. The chain has TRBV28 and TRBJ2-5; 7 bases map to TRBD2. V shed 5 bases and J 3 bases; nucleotides not matched to a gene: 9. CDR3 length equals 15 residues. Germline V gives CDR1 MDHEN, CDR2 SYDVKM. This CDR3 reads CASSPLFAGEETQYF. The CDR3 DNA reads TGTGCCAGCAGTCCGCTGTTCGCGGGAGAAGAGACCCAGTACTTC.

About this clonotype itself: Given a much more abundant clone one base away, this may be a read error. The chain links TRBV27 to TRBJ1-5; D unresolved. The CDR3 covers 14 residues. Trimming took off 10 bases at V and 9 bases at J, with 22 bases between the two ends. The germline gives CDR1 MNHEY, CDR2 SMNVEV (reference sequence). The CDR3 nucleotides read TGTGCCAACAGCCCTCTGGACGGTGGTTCGCCCCAGCATTTT. Protein sequence: CANSPLDGGSPQHF.

This clonotype was detected a few times. This sequence joins TRBV4-3 and TRBJ2-5; a possible D gene is TRBD2 (5 bases). Trimming shortened V by 1 base and J by 1 base, and 13 bases separated the two germline ends. The CDR3 sequence is 16 residues long. Germline V lookup: CDR1 LGHNA, CDR2 YSLEER. In nucleotides, the CDR3 is TGCGCCAGCAGCCAAGGGGCCGCAGGAGGCCAAGAGACCCAGTACTTC. Protein sequence: CASSQGAAGGQETQYF.

The chain is built from TRBV29-1 and TRBJ1-2; D not resolved. Trimming left V 4 bases short and J 3 bases short, with 15 bases between. The CDR3 covers 14 residues. CDR1 is SQVTM, CDR2 ANQGSEA, per germline. CDR3 loop: CSVGDGFGYYGYTF. The CDR3 coding sequence is TGCAGCGTTGGTGACGGATTCGGATACTATGGCTACACCTTC.

This clonotype was recorded many times. The gene calls are TRBV9 and TRBJ1-1, with 9 positions matching TRBD1. V was clipped by 3 bases and J by 5 bases; unmatched bases: 8. The V gene's germline CDR1 is SGDLS and CDR2 YYNGEE. The CDR3 loop spans 15 amino acids. CDR3 nucleotides: TGTGCCAGCAGCGGTGAACAGGGGGCATGGACTGAAGCTTTCTTT. This translates into CASSGEQGAWTEAFF.

This clonotype was observed at least ten times. This chain uses TRBV7-3 with TRBJ2-2; 9 bases match TRBD2. This CDR3 spans 15 amino acids. The V gene end was trimmed by 5 bases and the J gene end by 7 bases; junction bases not matched to a gene: 8. CDR1 is SGHTA and CDR2 is FQGTGA in the germline V gene. CDR3: CASSPLVAGVGELFF. The DNA for the CDR3 is TGTGCCAGCAGCCCCCTAGTAGCGGGAGTCGGGGAGCTGTTTTTT.

At least ten counts were recorded for this clonotype. The genes are TRBV13 and TRBJ2-7, with 8 bases lining up with TRBD2. The trim removed 5 bases at V and 3 bases at J, leaving 9 bases unmatched. Germline CDR1 and CDR2: PRHDT and FYEKMQ (reference sequence). The CDR3 covers 15 residues. CDR3 region: CASSPPSGRNYEQYF. As DNA, the CDR3 is TGTGCCAGCAGCCCCCCAAGCGGGAGAAACTACGAGCAGTACTTC.

This clonotype was recorded at least ten times. The genes are TRBV7-9 and TRBJ2-7, with TRBD1 identical over 9 bases. The junction had 4 bases not matched to a gene; V was cut back by 4 bases and J by 3 bases. The CDR3 covers 14 residues. Germline CDR1 SEHNR, CDR2 FQNEAQ (reference sequence). The CDR3 DNA reads TGTGCCAGCAGCTATACAGGGGGCGTCTACGAGCAGTACTTC. This sequence encodes CASSYTGGVYEQYF.

This clonotype has a count of ten or more. The gene calls are TRBV7-8 and TRBJ2-5, with 7 bases fitting TRBD1. In germline, CDR1 is SGHVS, CDR2 FQNEAQ. CDR3 length: 17 amino acids. The V segment lost 6 bases and the J segment 1 base; nucleotides outside the gene matches: 14. The CDR3 sequence is CASRIRRGGQPQETQYF. Written as DNA, the CDR3 is TGTGCCAGCAGGATACGTCGAGGGGGACAGCCCCAAGAGACCCAGTACTTC.

This clonotype was found a few times. The chain links TRBV29-1 to TRBJ2-5; D is unresolved. CDR3 length equals 13 residues. Trimming pared 4 bases from V and 4 bases from J, leaving 13 bases between. CDR1 and CDR2 from the germline V gene are SQVTM and ANQGSEA. CDR3 sequence: CSVGGLRGETQYF. The CDR3 DNA reads TGCAGCGTTGGGGGTCTACGCGGAGAGACCCAGTACTTC. The complete variable domain, with remaining parts taken from reference TRBV29-1 and TRBJ2-5, reads SAVISQKPSRDICQRGTSLTIQCQVDSQVTMMFWYRQQPGQSLTLIATANQGSEATYESGFVIDKFPISRPNLTFSTLTVSNMSPEDSSIYLCSVGGLRGETQYFGPGTRLLVL.

The genes are TRBV6-2 or TRBV6-3 and TRBJ1-4; D is uncertain. Trimming cost V 8 bases and J 6 bases, with 16 bases left between them. The CDR3 extends over 14 amino acids. Germline values: CDR1 MNHEY, CDR2 SVGEGT. The CDR3 nucleotides are TGTGCCAGCGTGGAGGGCATTATGTATGAAAAACTGTTTTTT. This gives the protein CASVEGIMYEKLFF.

The V call is TRBV20-1, the J call TRBJ1-1; 7 bases agree with TRBD1. Trimming at V came to 3 bases and at J to 4 bases, leaving 5 bases not matched to a gene. Germline CDR1 DFQATT, CDR2 SNEGSKA (reference sequence). The length of the CDR3 is 13 residues. The CDR3 DNA sequence: TGCAGTGCTAGCCGGCAGGGGGGCACTGAAGCTTTCTTT. This codes for CSASRQGGTEAFF.

This clonotype has only a few counts. The rearrangement joins TRBV5-6 to TRBJ1-1; the D is unclear. Per germline, CDR1 SGHDT and CDR2 YYEEEE. There are 14 residues in the CDR3. Trimming removed 4 bases from V and 1 base from J, with 11 bases in between. CDR3 residues: CASSIHGGNTEAFF. CDR3 nucleotide sequence: TGTGCCAGCAGCATCCACGGCGGGAACACTGAAGCTTTCTTT.

This chain links TRBV15 with TRBJ1-3; the D gene is possibly TRBD1 (5 bases). CDR3 size: 12 residues. The V end lost 6 bases, the J end lost 9 bases, and 12 bases lay between the germline ends. Germline V CDR1 and CDR2: LNHNV, YYDKDF (reference sequence). CDR3 sequence: CATSGDSATIYF. The CDR3, as DNA: TGTGCCACCAGTGGGGACTCTGCCACCATATATTTT.

The chain is built from TRBV9 and TRBJ1-4, with a weak D call TRBD1 (5 bases). This CDR3 has 15 amino acids. V shed 4 bases and J shed 8 bases, with 18 bases lying between them. The germline gives CDR1 SGDLS, CDR2 YYNGEE. CDR3 coding DNA: TGTGCCAGCAGCCCCACCGGGACCGCCAGCGAAAAACTGTTTTTT. Protein: CASSPTGTASEKLFF. The entire variable domain, with the rest obtained from reference TRBV9 and TRBJ1-4, is as follows: DSGVTQTPKHLITATGQRVTLRCSPRSGDLSVYWYQQSLDQGLQFLIQYYNGEERAKGNILERFSAQQFPDLHSELNLSSLELGDSALYFCASSPTGTASEKLFFGSGTQLSVL.

This clonotype was observed a few times. This rearrangement joins TRBV6-5 to TRBJ2-5; possible D gene TRBD2, 5 bases. Germline CDR1 is MNHEY and CDR2 is SVGAGI. The CDR3 spans 14 residues. The V gene lost 10 bases and the J gene lost 9 bases, with 24 bases spanning the gap. CDR3: CAISSDAGNQPQYF. The CDR3 DNA is TGTGCCATCAGCTCAGACGCGGGCAATCAGCCCCAGTACTTC.

The chain employs TRBV5-1 and TRBJ2-6; D might be TRBD1 (6 bases). The CDR3 consists of 16 residues. Germline CDR1 reads SGHRS; CDR2 reads YFSETQ. V dropped 0 bases and J dropped 0 bases, with 7 bases sitting between them. The CDR3: CASSLGDTSGANVLTF. The CDR3 DNA reads TGCGCCAGCAGCTTGGGGGACACCTCTGGGGCCAACGTCCTGACTTTC.

Comment on this clonotype: A read error may account for a junction end that differs from germline. This chain connects TRBV11-2 to TRBJ1-3, with D unclear. CDR1 is SGHAT and CDR2 is FQNNGV in the germline V gene. The CDR3 extends over 15 amino acids. For the CDR3, the DNA is TGTGCCAGCAGCTTATTCGGAACAAGTGGAGACACCATATATTTT. Translating it yields CASSLFGTSGDTIYF.

This clonotype has a count of ten or more. This chain connects TRBV7-8 to TRBJ2-5; 10 bases match TRBD2. V was pared by 6 bases and J by 2 bases, with 3 bases of the junction left unmatched. Germline V gene sequence: CDR1 SGHVS, CDR2 FQNEAQ. There are 14 residues in the CDR3. The CDR3 loop reads CASRELAGQETQYF. CDR3 DNA: TGTGCCAGCAGGGAACTAGCGGGGCAAGAGACCCAGTACTTC. Full variable domain (remainder filled in from reference TRBV7-8 and TRBJ2-5): GAGVSQSPRYKVAKRGQDVALRCDPISGHVSLFWYQQALGQGPEFLTYFQNEAQLDKSGLPSDRFFAERPEGSVSTLKIQRTQQEDSAVYLCASRELAGQETQYFGPGTRLLVL.

The V call is TRBV9, the J call TRBJ1-2; possibly TRBD1 for D (5 bases). Germline V CDR1 and CDR2: SGDLS, YYNGEE. The germline V and J ends were trimmed by 3 bases and 4 bases, with 13 bases remaining between them. The CDR3 runs to 14 residues. The CDR3 here is CASSGARDSYGYTF. The DNA for the CDR3 is TGTGCCAGCAGCGGAGCCAGGGATAGCTATGGCTACACCTTC.

Notes on this clonotype: Just one base apart from a much larger clone, this may be a read error. The V call is TRBV7-9, the J call TRBJ1-5, with a possible D match to TRBD1 (6 bases). This CDR3 is built from 13 residues. Germline CDR1 reads SEHNR; CDR2 reads FQNEAQ (reference sequence). V dropped 8 bases and J dropped 5 bases, with 13 bases sitting between them. The CDR3 loop is CASQGGAHQPQHF. CDR3 DNA sequence: TGTGCCAGCCAAGGGGGGGCTCATCAGCCCCAGCATTTT.

The V and J genes are TRBV7-3 and TRBJ1-1; D is unclear. Germline CDR1 and CDR2: SGHTA and FQGTGA. The CDR3 contains 15 residues. V lost 3 bases and J 5 bases, leaving 16 bases between the germline ends. The CDR3, as DNA: TGTGCCAGCAGCTTGAGGGTAGCCGGGGAAACTGAAGCTTTCTTT. Its translation: CASSLRVAGETEAFF.